The 31 T cell receptor beta chains given below trace back to one sample, sequenced in a study of monozygotic twins with inflammatory bowel disease. TCRdb reprocessed the 5' RACE reads, keeping one entry per CDR3 protein, no DNA. The listing records some 160,000 distinct CDR3 sequences. Sequenced input: blood. The receptor source for this set is a human donor with ulcerative colitis or Crohn's disease, or a healthy co-twin of an affected twin (not recorded which).

The gene calls are TRBV20-1 and TRBJ1-6. The CDR3 length is 16 residues. In germline, CDR1 is DFQATT, CDR2 SNEGSKA (reference sequence). CDR3 sequence: CSAREGGGSYNSPLHF.

The chain links TRBV19 to TRBJ1-1; TCRdb outputs TRBD1, but without DNA this stays unchecked. Germline assignment: CDR1 LNHDA and CDR2 SQIVND (reference sequence). CDR3 length: 13 amino acids. The CDR3 loop is CASRTGPDTEAFF.

The rearrangement links TRBV2 to TRBJ1-3; the D call from TCRdb, TRBD1, cannot be confirmed without DNA. The CDR3 has 17 residues. In germline, CDR1 is SNHLY, CDR2 FYNNEI. The CDR3 region is CASSAKGQGVGGNTIYF. The full variable domain, its missing parts supplied by reference TRBV2 and TRBJ1-3, is EPEVTQTPSHQVTQMGQEVILRCVPISNHLYFYWYRQILGQKVEFLVSFYNNEISEKSEIFDDQFSVERPDGSNFTLKIRSTKLEDSAMYFCASSAKGQGVGGNTIYFGEGSWLTVV.

V and J are TRBV5-1 and TRBJ1-1. This CDR3 contains 15 residues. CDR1 is SGHRS, CDR2 YFSETQ, per germline. The CDR3 loop is CASREYSGENTEAFF.

The V and J genes are TRBV10-3 and TRBJ2-7; TCRdb gives TRBD1 as the D gene, but with no DNA this cannot be confirmed. This CDR3 comprises 14 residues. Germline CDR1 ENHRY, CDR2 SYGVKD. The CDR3 loop reads CAISEYRTGDEQYF.

The chain has TRBV19 and TRBJ2-5; checking the TCRdb D call of TRBD1 is not possible without DNA. This CDR3 has 17 residues. Germline V gene sequence: CDR1 LNHDA, CDR2 SQIVND (reference sequence). CDR3 in amino acids: CASSIVRDRERGGTQYF.

This chain connects TRBV5-1 to TRBJ2-5; TCRdb calls TRBD1, which cannot be checked without DNA. The CDR3 loop spans 13 amino acids. Germline CDR1 SGHRS, CDR2 YFSETQ. CDR3 in amino acids: CASSSRGEETQYF. The entire variable domain, with the rest obtained from reference TRBV5-1 and TRBJ2-5, is as follows: KAGVTQTPRYLIKTRGQQVTLSCSPISGHRSVSWYQQTPGQGLQFLFEYFSETQRNKGNFPGRFSGRQFSNSRSEMNVSTLELGDSALYLCASSSRGEETQYFGPGTRLLVL.

The chain recombines TRBV6-1 with TRBJ1-5; TCRdb indicates TRBD1, and absent DNA this call remains unverified. The CDR3 consists of 14 residues. Germline V gene lookup returns CDR1 MNHNS and CDR2 SASEGT. The CDR3 loop is CASRTAGFNQPQHF.

The chain is built from TRBV5-1 and TRBJ1-6; TCRdb's D call, TRBD1, is unchecked because there is no DNA. Germline V lookup: CDR1 SGHRS, CDR2 YFSETQ. The length of the CDR3 is 15 residues. This CDR3 reads CASSLGRQGNSPLHF.

This rearrangement joins TRBV7-2 to TRBJ1-3; TCRdb returns TRBD1, unconfirmable since there is no DNA. Germline V gene data show CDR1 as SGHTA and CDR2 as FQGNSA. The CDR3 extends over 14 amino acids. CDR3 in amino acids: CASSPIRDGNTIYF.

The chain carries TRBV6-5 and TRBJ1-6; TCRdb names TRBD1, which stays unverified in the absence of DNA. The CDR3 is 15 amino acids. The germline V gene has CDR1 MNHEY and CDR2 SVGAGI. The chain's CDR3 is CASSYTWQGGSPLHF.

V gene TRBV20-1 combines with J gene TRBJ2-3; TCRdb returns TRBD1, unconfirmable since there is no DNA. The CDR3 runs 11 residues. CDR1 DFQATT and CDR2 SNEGSKA come from the germline V gene (reference sequence). Here the CDR3 reads CSASREDTQYF.

The V and J genes are TRBV3-1 and TRBJ2-3; TCRdb indicates TRBD2, and absent DNA this call remains unverified. Germline assignment: CDR1 LGHDT and CDR2 YNNKEL (reference sequence). The CDR3 covers 15 residues. This chain's CDR3 is CASSPTSGVSDTQYF.

The chain couples TRBV4-3 to TRBJ2-7. The CDR3 spans 14 residues. Germline assignment: CDR1 LGHNA and CDR2 YSLEER. CDR3 protein: CASSQDKGVYEQYF.

The chain has TRBV11-2 and TRBJ2-7. Germline V CDR1 and CDR2: SGHAT, FQNNGV. The CDR3 spans 15 residues. The CDR3 loop reads CASTLGLTYPYEQYF.

The chain has TRBV19 and TRBJ1-5; with no DNA, the TCRdb D assignment of TRBD1 cannot be verified. CDR1 and CDR2 from the germline V gene are LNHDA and SQIVND (reference sequence). CDR3 length: 14 amino acids. CDR3 protein: CASRDRGLYQPQHF.

This chain connects TRBV7-9 to TRBJ1-4; the D call of TRBD1 rests on TCRdb alone, since no DNA is present to check it. The CDR3 extends over 14 amino acids. In germline, CDR1 is SEHNR, CDR2 FQNEAQ (reference sequence). This chain's CDR3 is CASSPLPTDEKLFF.

This chain links TRBV20-1 with TRBJ2-1; as DNA is missing, the TRBD2 call by TCRdb cannot be tested. The CDR3 has 16 residues. Germline values: CDR1 DFQATT, CDR2 SNEGSKA (reference sequence). The CDR3 loop reads CSAWTSWESSYNEQFF.

V gene TRBV20-1 combines with J gene TRBJ1-5; TCRdb calls TRBD1, which cannot be checked without DNA. Per the germline V gene, CDR1 is DFQATT and CDR2 is SNEGSKA (reference sequence). The CDR3 consists of 15 residues. Here the CDR3 reads CSARPDGGKDQPQHF.

The chain uses TRBV7-6 and TRBJ2-1; without DNA, the TCRdb call of TRBD1 cannot be checked. The CDR3 consists of 14 residues. Germline CDR1 reads SGHVS; CDR2 reads FNYEAQ. The CDR3 here is CASSPITGYNEQFF.

The chain is built from TRBV28 and TRBJ2-3; absent DNA, TCRdb's TRBD1 call cannot be checked. In germline, CDR1 is MDHEN, CDR2 SYDVKM. The CDR3 has 15 amino acids. CDR3: CASSLWETGSDTQYF. Together with reference TRBV28 and TRBJ2-3, the CDR3 gives the full variable domain: DVKVTQSSRYLVKRTGEKVFLECVQDMDHENMFWYRQDPGLGLRLIYFSYDVKMKEKGDIPEGYSVSREKKERFSLILESASTNQTSMYLCASSLWETGSDTQYFGPGTRLTVL.

The chain employs TRBV6-5 and TRBJ2-1; lacking DNA, the TRBD2 call made by TCRdb goes unchecked. The germline V gene encodes CDR1 MNHEY and CDR2 SVGAGI. This CDR3 contains 18 residues. CDR3 sequence reads: CASSFAPFLAGEDNEQFF.

The rearrangement uses TRBV6-2 or TRBV6-3 and TRBJ1-1. Germline CDR1 reads MNHEY; CDR2 reads SVGEGT. The CDR3 sequence is 13 residues long. CDR3 region: CASRGLIRSEAFF.

V usage is TRBV10-3 and J usage is TRBJ1-1. CDR3 size: 14 residues. Germline V gives CDR1 ENHRY, CDR2 SYGVKD. The CDR3 loop reads CAINLGGYNTEAFF.

V and J are TRBV12-3 or TRBV12-4 and TRBJ2-1; with no DNA, the TCRdb D assignment of TRBD2 cannot be verified. This CDR3 comprises 16 residues. The CDR3 region is CASSLALAGGLNEQFF.

The rearrangement joins TRBV2 to TRBJ1-1. The CDR3 is made up of 14 amino acids. Germline V gene sequence: CDR1 SNHLY, CDR2 FYNNEI. This CDR3 reads CASSSGGMNTEAFF.

CDR3 residues: CASSPSTQNRDAGQETQYF. The rearrangement links TRBV11-2 to TRBJ2-5; the D gene TCRdb calls, TRBD1, cannot be checked with no DNA. Germline CDR1 and CDR2: SGHAT and FQNNGV. The CDR3 covers 19 residues.

The chain joins TRBV7-3 to TRBJ1-1; absent DNA, TCRdb's TRBD1 call cannot be checked. This CDR3 has 14 residues. CDR1 is SGHTA, CDR2 FQGTGA, per germline. CDR3 sequence reads: CASSKSGETAEAFF.

The chain couples TRBV5-6 to TRBJ2-7; the TCRdb D gene call, TRBD2, has no DNA to confirm it. The length of the CDR3 is 15 residues. CDR1 and CDR2 (germline): SGHDT, YYEEEE. CDR3 residues: CASSLETSGSYEQYF.

The chain uses TRBV18 and TRBJ1-5; there is no DNA to check the TCRdb D call of TRBD1. The CDR3 loop spans 13 amino acids. CDR1 and CDR2 (germline): KGHSH, LQKENI. The CDR3 sequence: CASGPGNNQPQHF.

The chain has TRBV10-3 and TRBJ1-1; absent DNA, TCRdb's TRBD1 call cannot be checked. The CDR3 has 13 amino acids. Germline CDR1 is ENHRY and CDR2 is SYGVKD. CDR3 in amino acids: CAISSGMNTEAFF.